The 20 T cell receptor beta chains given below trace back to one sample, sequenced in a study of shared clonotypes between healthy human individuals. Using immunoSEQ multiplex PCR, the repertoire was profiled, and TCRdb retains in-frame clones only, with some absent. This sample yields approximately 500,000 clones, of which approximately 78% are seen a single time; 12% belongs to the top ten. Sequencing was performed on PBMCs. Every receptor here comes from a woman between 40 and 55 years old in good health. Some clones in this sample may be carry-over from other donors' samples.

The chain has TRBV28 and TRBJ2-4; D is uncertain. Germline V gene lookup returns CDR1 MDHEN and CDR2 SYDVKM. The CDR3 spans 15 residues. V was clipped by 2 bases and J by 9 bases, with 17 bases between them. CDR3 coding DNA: TGTGCCAGCAGTTTACCCCACGAGGTTTTGGGCATTCAGTACTTC. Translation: CASSLPHEVLGIQYF.

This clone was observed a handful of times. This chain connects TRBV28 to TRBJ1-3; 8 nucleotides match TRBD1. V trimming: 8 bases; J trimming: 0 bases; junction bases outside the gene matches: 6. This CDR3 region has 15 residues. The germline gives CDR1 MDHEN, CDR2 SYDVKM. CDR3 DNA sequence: TGTGCCAGCCGGGACAGGTCGAGCTCTGGAAACACCATATATTTT. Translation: CASRDRSSSGNTIYF. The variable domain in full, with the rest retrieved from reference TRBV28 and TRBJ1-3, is DVKVTQSSRYLVKRTGEKVFLECVQDMDHENMFWYRQDPGLGLRLIYFSYDVKMKEKGDIPEGYSVSREKKERFSLILESASTNQTSMYLCASRDRSSSGNTIYFGEGSWLTVV.

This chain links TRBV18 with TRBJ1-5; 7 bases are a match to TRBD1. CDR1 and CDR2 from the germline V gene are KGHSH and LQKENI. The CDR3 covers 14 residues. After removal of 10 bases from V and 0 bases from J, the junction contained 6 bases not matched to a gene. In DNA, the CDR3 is TGTGCCACCCGGGGACAGAATAGCAATCAGCCCCAGCATTTT. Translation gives CATRGQNSNQPQHF. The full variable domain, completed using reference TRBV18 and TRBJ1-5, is NAGVMQNPRHLVRRRGQEARLRCSPMKGHSHVYWYRQLPEEGLKFMVYLQKENIIDESGMPKERFSAEFPKEGPSILRIQQVVRGDSAAYFCATRGQNSNQPQHFGDGTRLSIL.

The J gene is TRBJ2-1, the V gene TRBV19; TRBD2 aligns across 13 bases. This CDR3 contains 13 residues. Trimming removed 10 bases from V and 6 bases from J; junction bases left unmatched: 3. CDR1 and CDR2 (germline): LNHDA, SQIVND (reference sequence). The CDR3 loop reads CATRTSGSNEQFF. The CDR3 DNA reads TGTGCCACCCGGACTAGCGGGAGCAATGAGCAGTTCTTC.

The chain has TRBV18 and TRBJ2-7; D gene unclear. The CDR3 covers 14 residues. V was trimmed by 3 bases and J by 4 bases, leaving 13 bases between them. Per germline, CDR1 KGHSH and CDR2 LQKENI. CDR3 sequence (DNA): TGTGCCAGCTCACCCCGACACCCAGATTACGAGCAGTACTTC. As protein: CASSPRHPDYEQYF.

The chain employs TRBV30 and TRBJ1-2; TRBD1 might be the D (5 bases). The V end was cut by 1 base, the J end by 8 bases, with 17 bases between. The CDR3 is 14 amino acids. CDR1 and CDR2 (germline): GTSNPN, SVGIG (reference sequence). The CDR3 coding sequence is TGTGCCTGGAGTGAAGCAGGGAGCGGTTGGGGCTACACCTTC. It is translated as CAWSEAGSGWGYTF.

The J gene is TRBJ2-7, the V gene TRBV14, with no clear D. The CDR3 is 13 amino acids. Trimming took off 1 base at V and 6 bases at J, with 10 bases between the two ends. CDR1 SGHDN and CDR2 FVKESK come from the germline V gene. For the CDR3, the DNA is TGTGCCAGCAGCCAAGTCCGAGTTGGCGAGCAGTACTTC. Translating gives CASSQVRVGEQYF.

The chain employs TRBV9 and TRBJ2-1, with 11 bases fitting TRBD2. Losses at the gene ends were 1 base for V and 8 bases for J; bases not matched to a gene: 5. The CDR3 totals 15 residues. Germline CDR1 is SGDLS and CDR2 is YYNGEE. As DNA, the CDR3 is TGTGCCAGCAGCGTAACTAGCGGGAGTTTCCATGAGCAGTTCTTC. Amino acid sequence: CASSVTSGSFHEQFF.

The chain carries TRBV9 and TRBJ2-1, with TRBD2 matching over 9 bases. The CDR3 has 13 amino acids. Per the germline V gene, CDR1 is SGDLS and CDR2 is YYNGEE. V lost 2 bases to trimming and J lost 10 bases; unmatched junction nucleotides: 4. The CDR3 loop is CASSVGLALEQFF. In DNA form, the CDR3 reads TGTGCCAGCAGCGTGGGACTAGCTCTCGAGCAGTTCTTC.

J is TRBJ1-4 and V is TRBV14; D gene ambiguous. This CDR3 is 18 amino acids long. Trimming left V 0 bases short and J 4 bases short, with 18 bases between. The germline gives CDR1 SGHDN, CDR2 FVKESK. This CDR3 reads CASSQDLVSAGNNEKLFF. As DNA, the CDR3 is TGTGCCAGCAGCCAAGATCTGGTGAGCGCTGGCAATAATGAAAAACTGTTTTTT. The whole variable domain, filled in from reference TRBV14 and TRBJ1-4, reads EAGVTQFPSHSVIEKGQTVTLRCDPISGHDNLYWYRRVMGKEIKFLLHFVKESKQDESGMPNNRFLAERTGGTYSTLKVQPAELEDSGVYFCASSQDLVSAGNNEKLFFGSGTQLSVL.

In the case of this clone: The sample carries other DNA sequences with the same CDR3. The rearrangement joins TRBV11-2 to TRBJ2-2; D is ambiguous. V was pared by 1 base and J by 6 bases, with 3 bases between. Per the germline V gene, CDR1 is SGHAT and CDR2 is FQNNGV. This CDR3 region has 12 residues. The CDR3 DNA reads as TGTGCCAGCAGCTTAGTGGCCGGGGAGCTGTTTTTT. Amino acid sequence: CASSLVAGELFF.

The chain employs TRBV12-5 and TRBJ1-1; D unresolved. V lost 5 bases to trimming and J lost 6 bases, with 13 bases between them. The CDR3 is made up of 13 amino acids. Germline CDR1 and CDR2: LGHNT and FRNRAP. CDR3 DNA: TGTGCTAGTGGTCCCGACGCTGGGGCTGAAGCTTTCTTT. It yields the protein CASGPDAGAEAFF.

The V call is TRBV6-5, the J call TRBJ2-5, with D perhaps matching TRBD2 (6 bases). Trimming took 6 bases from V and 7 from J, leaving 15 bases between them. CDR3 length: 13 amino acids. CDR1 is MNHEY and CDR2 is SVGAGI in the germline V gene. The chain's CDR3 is CASSKTRSGTQYF. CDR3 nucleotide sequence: TGTGCCAGCAGCAAGACTAGGTCTGGGACCCAGTACTTC.

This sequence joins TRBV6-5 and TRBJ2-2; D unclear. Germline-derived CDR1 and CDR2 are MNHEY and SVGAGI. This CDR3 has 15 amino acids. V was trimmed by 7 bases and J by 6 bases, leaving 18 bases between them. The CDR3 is CASTPRPGAAGELFF. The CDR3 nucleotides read TGTGCCAGCACCCCCAGGCCGGGCGCGGCCGGGGAGCTGTTTTTT.

The CDR3 region has the DNA TGTGCCTGGGTTAAAAACCTGAACACTGAAGCTTTCTTT. Protein product: CAWVKNLNTEAFF. This sequence joins TRBV30 and TRBJ1-1; the D is unclear. Trimming shortened V by 5 bases and J by 0 bases, and 10 bases separated the two germline ends. CDR1 is GTSNPN and CDR2 is SVGIG in the germline V gene (reference sequence). The CDR3 runs to 13 residues.

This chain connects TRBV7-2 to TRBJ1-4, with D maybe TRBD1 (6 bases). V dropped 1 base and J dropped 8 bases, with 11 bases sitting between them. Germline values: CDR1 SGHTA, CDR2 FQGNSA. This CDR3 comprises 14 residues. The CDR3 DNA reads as TGTGCCAGCAGCTTAGGCGGGGGCAAGGAAAAACTGTTTTTT. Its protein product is CASSLGGGKEKLFF.

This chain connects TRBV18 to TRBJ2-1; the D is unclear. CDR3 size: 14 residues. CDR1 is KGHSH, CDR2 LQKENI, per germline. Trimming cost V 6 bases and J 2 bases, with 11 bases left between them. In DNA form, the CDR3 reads TGTGCCAGCTCGCCGGATCCTACCTACAATGAGCAGTTCTTC. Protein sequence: CASSPDPTYNEQFF.

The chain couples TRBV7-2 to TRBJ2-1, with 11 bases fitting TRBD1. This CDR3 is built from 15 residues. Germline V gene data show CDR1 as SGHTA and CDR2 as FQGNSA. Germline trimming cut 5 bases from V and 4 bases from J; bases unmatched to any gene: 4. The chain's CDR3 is CASSRDRGEYNEQFF. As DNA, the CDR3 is TGTGCCAGCAGCCGGGACAGGGGGGAATACAATGAGCAGTTCTTC.

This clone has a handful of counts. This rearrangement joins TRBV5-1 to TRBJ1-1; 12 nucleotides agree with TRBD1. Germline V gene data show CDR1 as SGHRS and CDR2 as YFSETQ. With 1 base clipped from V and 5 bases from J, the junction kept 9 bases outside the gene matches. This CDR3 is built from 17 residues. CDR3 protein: CASSLRGQGAIKTEAFF. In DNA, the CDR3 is TGCGCCAGCAGCTTGAGGGGACAGGGGGCGATTAAAACTGAAGCTTTCTTT.

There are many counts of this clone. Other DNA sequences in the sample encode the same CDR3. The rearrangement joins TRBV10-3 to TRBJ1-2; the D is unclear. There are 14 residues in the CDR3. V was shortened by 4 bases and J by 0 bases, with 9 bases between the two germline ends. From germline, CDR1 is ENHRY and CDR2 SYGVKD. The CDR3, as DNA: TGTGCCATCAGTGTATCTGGACCTAACTATGGCTACACCTTC. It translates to CAISVSGPNYGYTF.